This T cell receptor beta chain appears in the sequencing data of a study of cytomegalovirus exposure and HLA in healthy donors. V was cut by 3 bases and J by 5 bases, with 14 bases left in between. The CDR3 runs 14 residues. Germline V gene sequence: CDR1 SGHRS, CDR2 YFSETQ. 60 Vbeta and 13 Jbeta primers were used in PCR. Libraries were prepared by immunoSEQ multiplex PCR; TCRdb keeps only in-frame clonotypes and omits some of them. The data hold fewer than 200,000 clones, with approximately 80% observed a single time. Those who donated were healthy bone marrow donors. Sequencing was carried out using PBMCs. The genes are TRBV5-1 and TRBJ2-5, with D maybe TRBD1 (6 bases). This clonotype originated in a woman aged 45-65 years in good health and CMV-seronegative. CDR3 sequence: CASSSGQFGETQYF. CDR3 nucleotide sequence: TGCGCCAGCAGCTCGGGACAATTTGGGGAGACCCAGTACTTC.